The 18 T cell receptor beta chains below come from one sample, sequenced in a study of OX40 agonist ivuxolimab in advanced cancers. Clones were read by immunoSEQ multiplex PCR, and TCRdb kept only the in-frame ones, dropping some. Here the sample spans 75,000 to 100,000 clones, less than 85% being singletons. This sample comprised CD4+ or CD8+ T cells sorted from blood, obtained in a trial of the OX40 agonist ivuxolimab. The receptors come from an adult with an advanced solid tumor such as melanoma, head and neck, liver or kidney cancer.

As regards this clone: Within the sample, other DNA sequences also encode this same CDR3. The chain is built from TRBV5-1 and TRBJ2-3; 10 bases are shared with TRBD1. Germline V gene sequence: CDR1 SGHRS, CDR2 YFSETQ. The J segment lost 1 base and the V segment lost 4 bases, leaving 3 bases of the junction unmatched. This CDR3 region has 15 residues. The CDR3, as DNA: TGCGCCAGCAGCCTAGGACAGGGGGGCACAGATACGCAGTATTTT. This encodes CASSLGQGGTDTQYF. Together with reference TRBV5-1 and TRBJ2-3, the CDR3 gives the full variable domain: KAGVTQTPRYLIKTRGQQVTLSCSPISGHRSVSWYQQTPGQGLQFLFEYFSETQRNKGNFPGRFSGRQFSNSRSEMNVSTLELGDSALYLCASSLGQGGTDTQYFGPGTRLTVL.

About this clone: Compared with germline, one end of the junction differs, possibly owing to a read error. The chain is built from TRBV6-6 and TRBJ1-4, with TRBD1 as a possible D gene (6 bases). CDR1 and CDR2 (germline): MNHNY, SVGAGI (reference sequence). This CDR3 is built from 15 residues. Here the CDR3 DNA reads TGTGCCAGCAGTAACTCGTGGACAGCGAATGAAAAACTGTTTTTT. Protein product: CASSNSWTANEKLFF.

This clone was counted a few times. V usage is TRBV5-1 and J usage is TRBJ1-2; tentative D call: TRBD1 (5 bases). The CDR3 extends over 15 amino acids. Trimming took 0 bases from V and 5 from J, leaving 14 bases between them. In germline, CDR1 is SGHRS, CDR2 YFSETQ. In nucleotides, the CDR3 is TGCGCCAGCAGCTTGGGCCAGGGTGGACTGTATGGCTACACCTTC. This sequence encodes CASSLGQGGLYGYTF.

The rearrangement uses TRBV5-4 and TRBJ2-1; D gene ambiguous. The CDR3 length is 12 residues. Trimming pared 4 bases from V and 10 bases from J, leaving 12 bases between. Germline loops: CDR1 SGHNT, CDR2 YYREEE (reference sequence). As DNA, the CDR3 is TGTGCCAGCAGCCCGTATCTGGGGGAGCAGTTCTTC. Its translation is CASSPYLGEQFF.

Comment on this clone: Its ends do not fully match the called genes, so a read error is possible. V and J are TRBV25-1 and TRBJ1-2; 7 bases line up with TRBD1. The CDR3 loop spans 12 amino acids. Germline V lookup: CDR1 MGHDK, CDR2 SYGVNS. CDR3 coding DNA: TGTGCCAGCAGTGATCAAGGGGGCCTCCTCTTCTTC. It specifies CASSDQGGLLFF.

The J gene is TRBJ2-2, the V gene TRBV27; D may be TRBD1 or TRBD2 (5 bases each). Between the trimmed V and J ends, which lost 1 base and 2 bases, there was a span of 8 bases. CDR3 length equals 15 residues. Germline loops: CDR1 MNHEY, CDR2 SMNVEV (reference sequence). This chain's CDR3 is CASSLWDGNTGELFF. CDR3 DNA sequence: TGTGCCAGCAGTTTATGGGACGGAAACACCGGGGAGCTGTTTTTT.

This clone occurred once. The chain is built from TRBV7-9 and TRBJ2-7; TRBD1 agrees at 8 bases. The CDR3 extends over 15 amino acids. Losses at the gene ends were 3 bases for V and 2 bases for J; bases not matched to a gene: 6. The germline CDR1 and CDR2 sequences are SEHNR and FQNEAQ (reference sequence). The CDR3 spells CASSFLQGAAYEQYF. CDR3 DNA sequence: TGTGCCAGCAGCTTCCTGCAGGGGGCCGCCTACGAGCAGTACTTC.

V and J are TRBV5-1 and TRBJ1-6; TRBD1 agrees at 7 bases. The J segment lost 5 bases and the V segment lost 4 bases, leaving 6 bases of the junction unmatched. The CDR3 has 15 amino acids. CDR1 is SGHRS, CDR2 YFSETQ, per germline. This chain's CDR3 is CASSPRTGDNSPLHF. The CDR3 DNA sequence: TGCGCCAGCAGCCCCAGGACAGGAGATAATTCACCCCTCCACTTT.

The gene calls are TRBV9 and TRBJ1-1, with D unclear. This CDR3 region has 16 residues. The germline gives CDR1 SGDLS, CDR2 YYNGEE. V gave up 0 bases and J gave up 3 bases, with 15 bases separating them. CDR3 coding DNA: TGTGCCAGCAGCGTAGCTACGGGCCCCTTGGACACTGAAGCTTTCTTT. Translation: CASSVATGPLDTEAFF.

This clone appeared once. The chain has TRBV6-5 and TRBJ1-2; 9 bases line up with TRBD1. CDR1 MNHEY and CDR2 SVGAGI come from the germline V gene. The CDR3 spans 13 residues. With 6 bases clipped from V and 3 bases from J, the junction kept 2 bases outside the gene matches. CDR3: CASRDRGHYGYTF. The CDR3 DNA sequence: TGTGCCAGCAGGGACAGGGGCCACTATGGCTACACCTTC.

V is TRBV7-3 and J is TRBJ1-1; D not resolved. In germline, CDR1 is SGHTA, CDR2 FQGTGA. With 7 bases removed from V and 4 bases from J, the gap between germline ends came to 13 bases. The CDR3 covers 13 residues. CDR3 coding DNA: TGTGCCAGCACCCTACTCGAGCGCACTGAAGCTTTCTTT. This sequence encodes CASTLLERTEAFF.

The CDR3, as DNA: TGTGCCAGCAGCCAAAAGGGACAGAGGAACACCGGGGAGCTGTTTTTT. Encoded protein: CASSQKGQRNTGELFF. The J gene is TRBJ2-2, the V gene TRBV4-2, with TRBD1 identical over 7 bases. With V trimmed by 2 bases and J by 1 base, 4 bases remained unmatched. Germline V gene lookup returns CDR1 LGHNA and CDR2 YNFKEQ. This CDR3 is 16 amino acids long.

This chain connects TRBV10-3 to TRBJ2-2; D unclear. The CDR3 sequence is 13 residues long. Germline V gene lookup returns CDR1 ENHRY and CDR2 SYGVKD. The germline V and J ends were trimmed by 1 base and 6 bases, with 6 bases remaining between them. CDR3 nucleotides: TGTGCCATCAGTGAGTGGTCAGCCGGGGAGCTGTTTTTT. This gives the protein CAISEWSAGELFF.

The chain joins TRBV7-7 to TRBJ2-3, with D unclear. CDR1 is SSHAT and CDR2 is FNYEAQ in the germline V gene (reference sequence). V shed 3 bases and J shed 5 bases, with 18 bases lying between them. The CDR3 is 16 amino acids. The CDR3: CASSLGQVLFGDTQYF. The CDR3 coding sequence is TGTGCCAGCAGCTTGGGTCAGGTCCTTTTCGGAGATACGCAGTATTTT.

This clone was detected only once. CDR3 DNA sequence: TGCGCCAGCAGCTTAGGACAGGGGGCAACTAATGAAAAACTGTTTTTT. It yields the protein CASSLGQGATNEKLFF. This sequence joins TRBV5-1 and TRBJ1-4; TRBD1 matches at 10 bases. The CDR3 runs to 16 residues. Germline CDR1 and CDR2: SGHRS and YFSETQ. The V gene end was trimmed by 2 bases and the J gene end by 0 bases; junction bases not matched to a gene: 1.

The J gene is TRBJ2-3, the V gene TRBV9; no definite D call. The CDR3 length is 13 residues. Looked up from germline, CDR1 is SGDLS and CDR2 is YYNGEE. V lost 2 bases and J 0 bases, leaving 4 bases between the germline ends. The CDR3 is CASSVSSTDTQYF. For the CDR3, the DNA is TGTGCCAGCAGCGTGTCTAGCACAGATACGCAGTATTTT. The variable domain in full, with the rest retrieved from reference TRBV9 and TRBJ2-3, is DSGVTQTPKHLITATGQRVTLRCSPRSGDLSVYWYQQSLDQGLQFLIQYYNGEERAKGNILERFSAQQFPDLHSELNLSSLELGDSALYFCASSVSSTDTQYFGPGTRLTVL.

This clone appeared a few times. The chain has TRBV10-2 and TRBJ2-3; 9 bases align to TRBD2. The CDR3 spans 16 residues. The V and J ends lost 0 bases and 5 bases, in that order; junction bases with no gene match: 6. The germline V gene has CDR1 WSHSY and CDR2 SAAADI. The CDR3 nucleotides are TGCGCCAGCAGTGAGTCGAGTAGCGGGGGCCGAGATACGCAGTATTTT. This codes for CASSESSSGGRDTQYF.

The V gene is TRBV7-9, the J gene TRBJ2-1; TRBD2 agrees at 7 bases. The CDR3 extends over 14 amino acids. CDR1 and CDR2 (germline): SEHNR, FQNEAQ (reference sequence). V lost 5 bases, J lost 5 bases, and 6 bases stayed unmatched. CDR3 sequence: CASSPGRVHNEQFF. The CDR3 DNA reads TGTGCCAGCAGCCCAGGGAGGGTACACAATGAGCAGTTCTTC. The full variable domain, rest sourced from reference TRBV7-9 and TRBJ2-1, is DTGVSQNPRHKITKRGQNVTFRCDPISEHNRLYWYRQTLGQGPEFLTYFQNEAQLEKSRLLSDRFSAERPKGSFSTLEIQRTEQGDSAMYLCASSPGRVHNEQFFGPGTRLTVL.